This TCR beta chain was sequenced during a study of CD8+ T cells in alopecia areata. Study as a whole: Those patients who were treated received oral tofacitinib, which was given at 5 to 10 mg twice daily for moderate-to-severe alopecia areata.

Treatment described: oral pan-JAK inhibitor, 5-10 mg twice daily. Alopecia areata patients gave lesional scalp punch biopsies and peripheral blood samples. It was cDNA, reverse transcribed from extracted RNA, that served as the sequencing template. Produced via immunoSEQ multiplex PCR; TCRdb's table is partial and in-frame only. Among over 85,000 clones, about 58% were seen once, and the ten largest hold roughly a sixth. Study-level findings and limits: Normal skin's resident alphabeta T cells are also sequenced in scalp samples.

As for this clone: What it recognizes is unknown.

This sequence originates from a human donor with alopecia areata. This specimen consisted of CD8+ T cells sorted from blood, obtained at week 4, from a patient treated with tofacitinib.

The CDR3 here is CSVEDWRELSYNEQFF. CDR3 bases: TGCAGCGTTGAAGATTGGCGGGAACTATCCTACAATGAGCAGTTCTTC. The chain recombines TRBV29-1 with TRBJ2-1, with D perhaps TRBD2 (6 bases). This CDR3 spans 16 amino acids. CDR1 is SQVTM, CDR2 ANQGSEA, per germline. The ends were cut back, 0 bases at V and 1 base at J, with 13 bases in the middle.